The source of this T cell receptor beta chain is a study of T cell responses to AZD1222 COVID-19 vaccine. This clone has only one observation. Clones were sequenced by immunoSEQ multiplex PCR, and TCRdb holds only the in-frame ones, with some missing. The sample has more than 120,000 clones, about 92% seen once. This TCR derives from an adult who received the AZD1222 COVID-19 vaccine. The source was peripheral blood, collected 28 days after the second AZD1222 dose.

The CDR3 loop reads CSVLGQGSYEQYF. Here the CDR3 DNA reads TGCAGCGTTCTAGGGCAGGGAAGCTACGAGCAGTACTTC. V is TRBV29-1 and J is TRBJ2-7; maybe TRBD1 (5 bases). The CDR3 is 13 residues long. The V end lost 5 bases, the J end lost 3 bases, and 14 bases lay between the germline ends. Germline CDR1 is SQVTM and CDR2 is ANQGSEA.